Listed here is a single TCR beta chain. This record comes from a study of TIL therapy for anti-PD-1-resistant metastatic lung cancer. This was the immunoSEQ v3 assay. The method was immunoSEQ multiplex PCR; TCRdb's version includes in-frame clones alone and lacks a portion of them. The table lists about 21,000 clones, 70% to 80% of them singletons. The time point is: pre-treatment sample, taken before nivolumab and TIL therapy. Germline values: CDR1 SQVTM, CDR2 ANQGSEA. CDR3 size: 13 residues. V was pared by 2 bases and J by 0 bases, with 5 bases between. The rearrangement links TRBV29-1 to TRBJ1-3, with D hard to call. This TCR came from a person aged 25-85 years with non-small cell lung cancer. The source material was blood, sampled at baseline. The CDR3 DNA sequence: TGCAGCGTTGAACAGATCTCTGGAAACACCATATATTTT. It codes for CSVEQISGNTIYF.